This TCR beta chain was documented in a study of T cell clones after liver transplantation. Across the whole study: Three of the eight recipients were HCV-positive; the rest had non-autoimmune, non-viral transplant indications.

Repertoires were generated with immunoSEQ multiplex PCR, while TCRdb's copy carries only in-frame clones and drops some. The sample shows 50,000 or so clones, approximately 71% of them seen only once. Germline-derived CDR1 and CDR2 are SGDLS and YYNGEE. Trimming removed 0 bases at V and 2 bases at J, with 12 bases between. This CDR3 has 15 residues. Unstimulated PBMCs were sorted into CD3+CD4+ and CD3+CD8+ populations. The specimen was CD4+ T cells from blood, collected about 56 months after liver transplant. V is TRBV9 and J is TRBJ2-7, with a tentative D call TRBD1 (5 bases). This receptor was identified in a human patient who received a liver transplant. The graft donor may have contributed some T cells. For the CDR3, the DNA is TGTGCCAGCAGCGTAGAGGCAGGGTTCACCTACGAGCAGTACTTC. This translates into CASSVEAGFTYEQYF.